Here is one T cell receptor beta chain with its context. What it binds is unknown. Here immunoSEQ multiplex PCR was the method, and the copy in TCRdb shows in-frame clones only, minus some. This sample has 46,000 or so clones, with about nine tenths found just once. The data originate from a study of PD-1 blockade in classical Hodgkin lymphoma. The patients all showed relapse after autologous stem cell transplantation, while their brentuximab vedotin exposure varied. Study-wide points: Newly diagnosed patients and complete responders had comparable diversity at baseline. Patients starting nivolumab less than 1 year after ASCT had lower diversity and were excluded from later analyses. CD4+ TCR diversity, unlike CD8+, rose significantly by C4D1.

Trimming took 5 bases from V and 2 from J, leaving 16 bases between them. Germline CDR1 and CDR2: SGHVS and FQNEAQ. The CDR3 is made up of 15 amino acids. The V call is TRBV7-8, the J call TRBJ2-7; D assignment may be TRBD1 or TRBD2 (5 bases each). The source of this sequence is a human donor with classical Hodgkin lymphoma. Sequenced material: peripheral blood mononuclear cells (PBMCs), taken at baseline. CDR3 in DNA: TGTGCCAGCAGCCCAAGAGGGGTATCCACCTACGAGCAGTACTTC. It yields the protein CASSPRGVSTYEQYF. Based on the CDR3 plus reference TRBV7-8 and TRBJ2-7, the full variable domain is GAGVSQSPRYKVAKRGQDVALRCDPISGHVSLFWYQQALGQGPEFLTYFQNEAQLDKSGLPSDRFFAERPEGSVSTLKIQRTQQEDSAVYLCASSPRGVSTYEQYFGPGTRLTVT.